What follows are 6 T cell receptor beta chains derived from one specimen sequenced in a study of early T cells in non-severe SARS-CoV-2 infection. TCRdb itself ran the 5' RACE reads through MiXCR, one entry per CDR3 protein. This table holds about 56,000 distinct CDR3 sequences, about 10% found once. Sequences were obtained from whole blood. The receptors here all came from an adult who was a healthcare worker with PCR-confirmed SARS-CoV-2 infection or an uninfected control (not recorded which).

The chain carries TRBV12-3 or TRBV12-4 and TRBJ2-1; no definite D call. The CDR3 is 13 amino acids. V was shortened by 7 bases and J by 3 bases, with 10 bases between the two germline ends. CDR3 DNA sequence: TGTGCCAGCACCCGCGGAATCTACAATGAGCAGTTCTTC. It is translated as CASTRGIYNEQFF.

This clonotype has ten or more counts. Here the CDR3 DNA reads TGTGCCAGCAGCCAAGACGGGAGGCGCGTCCTGACTTTC. This encodes CASSQDGRRVLTF. The V gene is TRBV7-3, the J gene TRBJ2-6; 7 nucleotides agree with TRBD2. This CDR3 contains 13 residues. Trimming took 5 bases from V and 12 from J; bases not matched to a gene: 7. Germline V gene lookup returns CDR1 SGHTA and CDR2 FQGTGA.

Worth noting for this clonotype: A read error may account for a junction end that differs from germline. The chain links TRBV6-2 or TRBV6-3 to TRBJ2-1; 9 bases fit TRBD2. The CDR3 runs 16 residues. The germline V gene has CDR1 MNHEY and CDR2 SVGEGT. CDR3 loop: CASSLQGLAPTMSSSF. Written as DNA, the CDR3 is TGTGCCAGCAGTCTTCAGGGACTAGCCCCTACAATGAGCAGTTCTTTC.

The sample holds a few counts of this clonotype. The gene calls are TRBV12-3 or TRBV12-4 and TRBJ2-7; TRBD1 agrees at 7 bases. With 1 base clipped from V and 3 bases from J, the junction kept 3 bases outside the gene matches. The CDR3 runs to 14 residues. CDR3 sequence reads: CASSLESGGYEQYF. In DNA, the CDR3 is TGTGCCAGCAGTTTAGAGTCAGGGGGCTACGAGCAGTACTTC.

The chain recombines TRBV7-2 with TRBJ1-3, with 9 bases aligning to TRBD1. J was trimmed by 6 bases and V by 2 bases; bases with no gene match: 8. The CDR3 sequence is 16 residues long. Germline-derived CDR1 and CDR2 are SGHTA and FQGNSA. CDR3 nucleotides: TGTGCCAGCAGCTTATTTAGGACAGGGGCAGTAAACACCATATATTTT. It codes for CASSLFRTGAVNTIYF.

This clonotype showed up many times. The V and J genes are TRBV29-1 and TRBJ2-1; D gene ambiguous. The CDR3 covers 12 residues. Trimming pared 7 bases from V and 8 bases from J, leaving 15 bases between. Looked up from germline, CDR1 is SQVTM and CDR2 is ANQGSEA. The CDR3 loop is CSAPAGLDEQFF. CDR3 nucleotides: TGCAGCGCCCCCGCTGGATTGGATGAGCAGTTCTTC.